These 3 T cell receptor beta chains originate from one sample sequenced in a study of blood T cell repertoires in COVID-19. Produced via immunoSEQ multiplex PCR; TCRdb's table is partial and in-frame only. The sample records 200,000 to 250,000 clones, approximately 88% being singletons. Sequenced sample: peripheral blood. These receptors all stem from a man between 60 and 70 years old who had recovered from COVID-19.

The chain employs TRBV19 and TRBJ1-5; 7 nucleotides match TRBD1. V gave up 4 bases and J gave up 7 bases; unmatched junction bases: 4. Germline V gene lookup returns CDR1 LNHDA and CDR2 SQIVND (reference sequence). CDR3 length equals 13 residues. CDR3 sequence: CASSRGTVQPQHF. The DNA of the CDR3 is TGTGCCAGTAGTAGAGGGACAGTCCAGCCCCAGCATTTT.

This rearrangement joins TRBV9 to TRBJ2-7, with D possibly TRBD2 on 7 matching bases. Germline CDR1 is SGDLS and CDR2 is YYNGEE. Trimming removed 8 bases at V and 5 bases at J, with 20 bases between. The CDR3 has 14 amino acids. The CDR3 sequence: CASGGGGRDNEQYF. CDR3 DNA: TGTGCCAGTGGGGGCGGAGGGAGGGATAACGAGCAGTACTTC.

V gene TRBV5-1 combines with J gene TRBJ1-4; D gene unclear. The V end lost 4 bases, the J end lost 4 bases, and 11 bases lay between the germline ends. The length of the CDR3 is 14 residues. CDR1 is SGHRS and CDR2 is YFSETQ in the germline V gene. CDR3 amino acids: CASSTGNNNEKLFF. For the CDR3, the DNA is TGCGCCAGCAGCACGGGAAACAATAATGAAAAACTGTTTTTT.